Listed here is a single T cell receptor beta chain. The sample comes from a study of blood T cell repertoires in COVID-19. Using immunoSEQ multiplex PCR, the repertoire was profiled, and TCRdb retains in-frame clones only, with some absent. This sample yields a few hundred thousand clones, of which around nine tenths are seen a single time; under 4% belongs to the top ten. Material: peripheral blood. The sequence was collected from a man aged 18 to 30 with active or convalescent COVID-19.

The DNA for the CDR3 is TGTGCCAGCAGCCAAGATTCGACCCCGGCGGCAGATACGCAGTATTTT. Amino acid sequence: CASSQDSTPAADTQYF. V usage is TRBV14 and J usage is TRBJ2-3; D is ambiguous. Germline V gives CDR1 SGHDN, CDR2 FVKESK. This CDR3 comprises 16 residues. Trimming removed 0 bases from V and 4 bases from J, with 14 bases in between. The full variable domain, rest sourced from reference TRBV14 and TRBJ2-3, is EAGVTQFPSHSVIEKGQTVTLRCDPISGHDNLYWYRRVMGKEIKFLLHFVKESKQDESGMPNNRFLAERTGGTYSTLKVQPAELEDSGVYFCASSQDSTPAADTQYFGPGTRLTVL.